These 9 T cell receptor beta chains were all obtained from the same sample, sequenced in a study of shared clonotypes between healthy human individuals. Profiling relied on immunoSEQ multiplex PCR, and the TCRdb table lists in-frame clones only, not all of them. The sample records 400,000 to 600,000 clones, 75% to 80% being singletons. The sample comprised PBMCs. The receptors were gathered from a middle-aged woman in good health. Some clones in this sample may be carry-over from other donors' samples.

The chain is built from TRBV19 and TRBJ1-1, with D perhaps TRBD1 (5 bases). V was cut by 0 bases and J by 6 bases, with 17 bases left in between. CDR3 length: 16 amino acids. Germline-derived CDR1 and CDR2 are LNHDA and SQIVND (reference sequence). The CDR3 protein is CASSIEPTARVAEAFF. The CDR3 DNA follows: TGTGCCAGTAGTATAGAACCGACAGCCAGGGTTGCTGAAGCTTTCTTT.

The rearrangement uses TRBV29-1 and TRBJ1-4; possible D gene TRBD1, 6 bases. Between the trimmed V and J ends, which lost 4 bases and 3 bases, there was a span of 12 bases. The CDR3 has 14 residues. CDR1 is SQVTM, CDR2 ANQGSEA, per germline. The CDR3 sequence is CSVGLGGANEKLFF. CDR3 sequence (DNA): TGCAGCGTTGGACTAGGGGGTGCTAATGAAAAACTGTTTTTT.

The CDR3 spells CASSLSPFQSSYEQYF. The CDR3 DNA reads TGTGCCAGCAGTTTATCACCCTTCCAAAGCTCCTACGAGCAGTACTTC. The rearrangement joins TRBV27 to TRBJ2-7; D not certain. V lost 0 bases, J lost 0 bases, and 12 bases lay in between. The germline gives CDR1 MNHEY, CDR2 SMNVEV (reference sequence). This CDR3 region has 16 residues.

The CDR3 loop is CASSMWTVNTEAFF. Written as DNA, the CDR3 is TGTGCCAGTAGTATGTGGACAGTGAACACTGAAGCTTTCTTT. The V call is TRBV19, the J call TRBJ1-1, with D perhaps TRBD1 (6 bases). The CDR3 loop spans 14 amino acids. V was cut by 3 bases and J by 0 bases, with 8 bases left in between. Germline values: CDR1 LNHDA, CDR2 SQIVND (reference sequence).

CDR3 nucleotide sequence: TGCGCCAGCAGTCAGTCCCGGAAATACGAGCAGTACTTC. This encodes CASSQSRKYEQYF. The chain is built from TRBV23-1 and TRBJ2-7; D not resolved. TRBV23-1 is an ORF; its function is uncertain. Trimming left V 3 bases short and J 4 bases short, with 10 bases between. The CDR3 extends over 13 amino acids.

The chain has TRBV19 and TRBJ2-3; 7 bases agree with TRBD1. Unmatched junction bases numbered 4, after V lost 3 bases and J lost 1 base. The CDR3 spans 15 residues. Germline V CDR1 and CDR2: LNHDA, SQIVND (reference sequence). CDR3 region: CASSITQGGTDTQYF. DNA for the CDR3: TGTGCCAGTAGTATTACCCAGGGGGGCACAGATACGCAGTATTTT.

The J gene is TRBJ1-5, the V gene TRBV11-2; D uncertain. CDR3 length equals 13 residues. CDR1 is SGHAT, CDR2 FQNNGV, per germline. The V and J ends lost 1 base and 5 bases respectively, with 6 bases between them. DNA of the CDR3: TGTGCCAGCAGCTTAGGACTGGATCAGCCCCAGCATTTT. As protein: CASSLGLDQPQHF.

This clone was counted between two and nine times. The chain joins TRBV29-1 to TRBJ1-2, with 7 bases fitting TRBD1. This CDR3 spans 14 amino acids. Trimming cost V 6 bases and J 1 base; bases outside gene matches: 8. CDR1 SQVTM and CDR2 ANQGSEA come from the germline V gene. CDR3 residues: CSVIQNRGNYGYTF. The CDR3 coding sequence is TGCAGCGTGATACAGAACAGGGGTAACTATGGCTACACCTTC.

This chain links TRBV6-6 with TRBJ1-1; D not resolved. This CDR3 has 15 amino acids. CDR1 is MNHNY, CDR2 SVGAGI, per germline (reference sequence). V dropped 5 bases and J dropped 1 base, with 14 bases sitting between them. CDR3 nucleotides: TGTGCCAGCAGTCCCCCCCAGAGGACGAACACTGAAGCTTTCTTT. Translated, it gives CASSPPQRTNTEAFF.